The 26 T cell receptor beta chains in this list originate from one sample, sequenced in a study of cytomegalovirus exposure and HLA in healthy donors. PCR amplification relied on 60 Vbeta primers (plus 13 Jbeta primers). Using immunoSEQ multiplex PCR, the repertoire was profiled, and TCRdb retains in-frame clones only, with some absent. The sample lists roughly 200,000 clones, around 79% occurring once. The specimen sequenced was PBMCs. These receptors originate from a woman in her forties or fifties in good health and CMV-seronegative.

The rearrangement links TRBV5-4 to TRBJ2-1; weak D call: TRBD2 (6 bases). Germline loops: CDR1 SGHNT, CDR2 YYREEE (reference sequence). This CDR3 comprises 15 residues. Trimming removed 6 bases at V and 5 bases at J, with 18 bases between. CDR3 residues: CASTPGRWFDNEQFF. The CDR3 coding sequence is TGTGCCAGCACCCCCGGGAGATGGTTTGACAATGAGCAGTTCTTC.

This clone appeared once. The V gene is TRBV19, the J gene TRBJ2-7, with no clear D. The CDR3 loop spans 14 amino acids. V was clipped by 2 bases and J by 0 bases, with 8 bases between them. Germline V gives CDR1 LNHDA, CDR2 SQIVND (reference sequence). CDR3 nucleotides: TGTGCCAGTAGTATAATGATTAGCTCCTACGAGCAGTACTTC. Its translation: CASSIMISSYEQYF.

The CDR3 is CASSDGGRGATYEQYF. CDR3 in DNA: TGTGCCAGCAGTGATGGTGGCAGGGGGGCAACCTACGAGCAGTACTTC. The gene calls are TRBV6-1 and TRBJ2-7; the D gene is possibly TRBD1 (7 bases). V lost 3 bases, J lost 2 bases, and 17 bases lay in between. The CDR3 has 16 amino acids. Germline V CDR1 and CDR2: MNHNS, SASEGT.

The chain is built from TRBV4-2 and TRBJ2-7, with D possibly TRBD2 on 6 matching bases. This CDR3 has 15 residues. Trimming shortened V by 0 bases and J by 4 bases, and 13 bases separated the two germline ends. Looked up from germline, CDR1 is LGHNA and CDR2 is YNFKEQ. CDR3 in DNA: TGTGCCAGCAGCCAAGATTTGGGACTCCTTTACGAGCAGTACTTC. Its translation is CASSQDLGLLYEQYF.

The chain recombines TRBV5-1 with TRBJ1-6; TRBD1 is a possible D gene (5 bases). V lost 0 bases and J 5 bases, leaving 12 bases between the germline ends. The CDR3 sequence is 16 residues long. Germline V lookup: CDR1 SGHRS, CDR2 YFSETQ. The CDR3 protein is CASSLAGPENNSPLHF. DNA for the CDR3: TGCGCCAGCAGCTTGGCAGGGCCTGAAAATAATTCACCCCTCCACTTT. The complete variable domain, with remaining parts taken from reference TRBV5-1 and TRBJ1-6, reads KAGVTQTPRYLIKTRGQQVTLSCSPISGHRSVSWYQQTPGQGLQFLFEYFSETQRNKGNFPGRFSGRQFSNSRSEMNVSTLELGDSALYLCASSLAGPENNSPLHFGNGTRLTVT.

This clone was observed a single time. The chain has TRBV6-6 and TRBJ2-1, with 11 bases aligning to TRBD1. Unmatched junction bases numbered 6, after V lost 4 bases and J lost 10 bases. CDR3 length: 14 amino acids. Germline CDR1 is MNHNY and CDR2 is SVGAGI (reference sequence). The CDR3 sequence is CASSSGQGAGEQFF. In nucleotides, the CDR3 is TGTGCCAGCAGTTCCGGACAGGGGGCTGGCGAGCAGTTCTTC.

CDR3 in DNA: TGTGCCAGCAGCGCTACGGACAGGGCATCCACTGAAGCTTTCTTT. Its translation: CASSATDRASTEAFF. The chain recombines TRBV9 with TRBJ1-1, with 8 positions matching TRBD1. Germline lookup yields CDR1 SGDLS and CDR2 YYNGEE. The CDR3 runs to 15 residues. The J segment lost 4 bases and the V segment lost 3 bases, leaving 8 bases of the junction unmatched.

The chain joins TRBV2 to TRBJ1-2; TRBD1 matches at 12 bases. Looked up from germline, CDR1 is SNHLY and CDR2 is FYNNEI. This CDR3 has 17 residues. The V and J ends lost 6 bases and 4 bases, in that order; junction bases with no gene match: 12. CDR3 residues: CASRAGTGGEGGYGYTF. The CDR3 DNA reads TGTGCCAGCAGGGCCGGGACAGGGGGCGAGGGGGGCTATGGCTACACCTTC.

The gene calls are TRBV13 and TRBJ2-5; D not certain. Germline V CDR1 and CDR2: PRHDT, FYEKMQ (reference sequence). Trimming shortened V by 0 bases and J by 5 bases, and 10 bases separated the two germline ends. The CDR3 has 14 residues. In DNA form, the CDR3 reads TGTGCCAGCAGCTTAGGCTCCCGCAGGGAGACCCAGTACTTC. Encoded protein: CASSLGSRRETQYF.

In its sample, this clone was seen once. This chain uses TRBV9 with TRBJ2-4; 8 bases are shared with TRBD1. The CDR3 length is 14 residues. Germline V CDR1 and CDR2: SGDLS, YYNGEE. V lost 2 bases to trimming and J lost 8 bases; unmatched junction nucleotides: 6. CDR3 sequence (DNA): TGTGCCAGCAGCGTGACGACAGGGGATCACATTCAGTACTTC. Translating gives CASSVTTGDHIQYF.

V gene TRBV23-1 combines with J gene TRBJ1-1; D call uncertain. TRBV23-1 counts as an open reading frame of uncertain function. This CDR3 region has 15 residues. The V gene lost 4 bases and the J gene lost 4 bases, with 16 bases spanning the gap. The CDR3 nucleotides read TGCGCCAGCAGTCTCCACACCGCTCGTCGCACTGAAGCTTTCTTT. It specifies CASSLHTARRTEAFF.

The chain joins TRBV2 to TRBJ1-2; the D gene is possibly TRBD1 (5 bases). The V end lost 6 bases, the J end lost 0 bases, and 11 bases lay between the germline ends. Germline loops: CDR1 SNHLY, CDR2 FYNNEI. The CDR3 is made up of 14 amino acids. CDR3 sequence: CASRATETNYGYTF. The CDR3 DNA reads TGTGCCAGCAGGGCGACAGAAACTAACTATGGCTACACCTTC.

The chain combines TRBV7-7 with TRBJ2-1, with 12 bases lining up with TRBD2. The germline CDR1 and CDR2 sequences are SSHAT and FNYEAQ (reference sequence). The CDR3 is 15 amino acids. Germline trimming cut 5 bases from V and 9 bases from J; bases unmatched to any gene: 8. The chain's CDR3 is CASSPGLAGLFEQFF. CDR3 nucleotide sequence: TGTGCCAGCAGCCCCGGACTAGCGGGGCTCTTTGAGCAGTTCTTC.

The gene calls are TRBV10-2 and TRBJ2-1, with 11 bases lining up with TRBD2. This CDR3 comprises 18 residues. V was pared by 7 bases and J by 3 bases, with 14 bases of the junction left unmatched. Germline CDR1 is WSHSY and CDR2 is SAAADI. For the CDR3, the DNA is TGCGCCAGCAATACCCGGGGCCCCCTAGCGGGGGGCTACAATGAGCAGTTCTTC. As protein: CASNTRGPLAGGYNEQFF.

This clone was counted only a few times. The rearrangement uses TRBV7-9 and TRBJ2-5; possibly TRBD2 for D (5 bases). CDR3 length: 13 residues. With 8 bases removed from V and 3 bases from J, the gap between germline ends came to 13 bases. CDR1 is SEHNR, CDR2 FQNEAQ, per germline (reference sequence). The CDR3 nucleotides read TGTGCCAGCCGTGGTTGGGAGAAAGAGACCCAGTACTTC. Protein sequence: CASRGWEKETQYF.

The chain is built from TRBV28 and TRBJ2-2; possible D gene TRBD2, 5 bases. The CDR3 totals 14 residues. Germline-derived CDR1 and CDR2 are MDHEN and SYDVKM. V was clipped by 7 bases and J by 4 bases, with 13 bases between them. The CDR3 spells CASTPSEATGELFF. CDR3 coding DNA: TGTGCCAGCACCCCTTCGGAGGCCACCGGGGAGCTGTTTTTT.

This chain joins TRBV4-2 and TRBJ2-7; 12 bases line up with TRBD2. V was clipped by 1 base and J by 3 bases; unmatched bases: 1. Germline V gene lookup returns CDR1 LGHNA and CDR2 YNFKEQ. The CDR3 totals 15 residues. CDR3 sequence: CASSQGTSGVYEQYF. The CDR3 coding sequence is TGTGCCAGCAGCCAAGGGACTAGCGGGGTCTACGAGCAGTACTTC.

The sample holds one count of this clone. The chain employs TRBV7-9 and TRBJ2-3; TRBD2 is a possible D gene (5 bases). Deletions cut 5 bases from V and 0 bases from J, with 15 bases between. The CDR3 is 16 amino acids. Germline assignment: CDR1 SEHNR and CDR2 FQNEAQ (reference sequence). CDR3 coding DNA: TGTGCCAGCAGCCCCTTCGGGGAGTCTAGCACAGATACGCAGTATTTT. This encodes CASSPFGESSTDTQYF.

J is TRBJ1-2 and V is TRBV30; TRBD1 aligns across 7 bases. Germline lookup yields CDR1 GTSNPN and CDR2 SVGIG (reference sequence). The CDR3 length is 14 residues. Losses at the gene ends were 8 bases for V and 4 bases for J; bases not matched to a gene: 13. CDR3 DNA: TGTGCCAAAACAGAAGACAGGGCGTCCTATGGCTACACCTTC. As protein: CAKTEDRASYGYTF.

CDR3 nucleotides: TGCGCCAGCAGCTTGCCAGGGGGCACGGGAAACACCATATATTTT. Translating it yields CASSLPGGTGNTIYF. This chain links TRBV5-1 with TRBJ1-3, with 8 bases that match TRBD1. CDR3 length: 15 amino acids. The ends lost 1 base at V and 4 bases at J; junction bases unmatched: 4. Germline values: CDR1 SGHRS, CDR2 YFSETQ.

V is TRBV11-3 and J is TRBJ2-1; possible D gene TRBD1, 5 bases. Germline values: CDR1 SGHNT, CDR2 YENEEA. The CDR3 loop spans 12 amino acids. Trimming left V 4 bases short and J 8 bases short, with 9 bases between. This chain's CDR3 is CASSSGHDEQFF. The DNA of the CDR3 is TGTGCCAGCAGCTCCGGACATGATGAGCAGTTCTTC.

The chain recombines TRBV10-3 with TRBJ2-1; D remains unclear. The CDR3 sequence is 13 residues long. Germline V CDR1 and CDR2: ENHRY, SYGVKD. V was pared by 10 bases and J by 4 bases, with 14 bases between. CDR3: CATQPRSYNEQFF. The DNA of the CDR3 is TGTGCCACCCAACCTCGGTCGTACAATGAGCAGTTCTTC.

The J gene is TRBJ2-2, the V gene TRBV7-3, with D perhaps TRBD2 (5 bases). V was trimmed by 2 bases and J by 0 bases, leaving 7 bases between them. The germline CDR1 and CDR2 sequences are SGHTA and FQGTGA. There are 15 residues in the CDR3. CDR3 DNA: TGTGCCAGCAGCTTAGGACTTTCGAACACCGGGGAGCTGTTTTTT. It translates to CASSLGLSNTGELFF.

The CDR3 coding sequence is TGTGCCAGCAGTTTATCTGGCAGGAACACTGAAGCTTTCTTT. Its translation: CASSLSGRNTEAFF. V gene TRBV27 combines with J gene TRBJ1-1; D gene unclear. Germline V CDR1 and CDR2: MNHEY, SMNVEV (reference sequence). The ends were cut back, 0 bases at V and 1 base at J, with 6 bases in the middle. The length of the CDR3 is 14 residues.

For the CDR3, the DNA is TGTGCCAGCAGCGAAGCCGGGACAGGCACACACGATACGCAGTATTTT. Translated, it gives CASSEAGTGTHDTQYF. V and J are TRBV11-2 and TRBJ2-3, with TRBD1 matching 8 bases. The length of the CDR3 is 16 residues. Germline lookup yields CDR1 SGHAT and CDR2 FQNNGV. V was clipped by 5 bases and J by 6 bases; unmatched bases: 13.

This clone was counted a single time. The CDR3 is CAISEGRGEQFF. Written as DNA, the CDR3 is TGTGCCATCAGTGAGGGTCGGGGTGAGCAGTTCTTC. This chain uses TRBV10-3 with TRBJ2-1; TRBD2 is a possible D gene (5 bases). Germline V gives CDR1 ENHRY, CDR2 SYGVKD. The V gene lost 2 bases and the J gene lost 9 bases, with 8 bases spanning the gap. The CDR3 totals 12 residues.